The rows below give T cell receptor beta chains drawn from one sample of a study of OX40 agonist ivuxolimab in advanced cancers. The table came from immunoSEQ multiplex PCR; TCRdb's copy has only in-frame clones and leaves some out. Of tens of thousands of clones detected, more than 80% appear once; the ten largest clones hold about 17%. The material sequenced was CD4+ or CD8+ T cells sorted from blood, taken in a trial of the OX40 agonist ivuxolimab. Receptors were obtained from an adult with an advanced solid tumor such as melanoma, head and neck, liver or kidney cancer. Each CDR3 is given with its conserved first and last residue. Rows give clone size only sometimes, using once, few, many, or a class for an expanded clone.

J gene,clone size,V gene,CDR3 protein
TRBJ2-7,once,TRBV28,CASTGGNDEQYF
TRBJ2-7,NA,TRBV2,CASTGRVYEQYF
TRBJ2-7,NA,TRBV11-2,CASSTTSGRYYEQYF
TRBJ2-7,once,TRBV2,CASSGGRVSYEQYF
TRBJ1-3,NA,TRBV6-6,CASRATVDSGNTIYF
TRBJ1-1,once,TRBV9,CASSVGTGMRGTEAFF
TRBJ2-1,NA,TRBV7-9,CASGDLGLAGWGEQFF
TRBJ2-1,NA,TRBV2,CASSTGTSYNEQFF
TRBJ1-1,NA,TRBV5-4,CASLDRGMNTEAFF
TRBJ2-2,NA,TRBV10-1,CASSVGQQNTGELFF
TRBJ2-1,NA,TRBV19,CASSIGGGNEQFF
TRBJ1-4,NA,TRBV29-1,CSGRTGVEEKLFF
TRBJ1-6,NA,TRBV27,CASGTGTYNSPLHF
TRBJ1-1,NA,TRBV5-4,CASSLKATAEAFF
TRBJ2-3,once,TRBV27,CASSLRGYSTDTQYF
NA,NA,TRBV21-1,CASSRKGRGRESYEQYF
TRBJ2-5,NA,TRBV4-1,CASSQRPAGETQYF
TRBJ2-7,NA,TRBV19,CASSMDGSSYEQYF
TRBJ1-1,NA,TRBV19,CASSIDLESNTEAFF
TRBJ2-4,NA,TRBV7-9,CASSLLNAKNIQYF
TRBJ2-7,NA,TRBV6-5,CASTAGGSFILYF
TRBJ2-5,once,TRBV27,CASSLGQGDTQYF